Shown below are 14 T cell receptor beta chains from a single sample sequenced in a study of Graves' ophthalmopathy and Graves' hyperthyroidism. RNA transcripts provided the template for amplifying TCR beta CDR3 regions. HTBI primers were used in a first-round RT-PCR, which preceded a second-round multiplex PCR. One entry per CDR3 protein, called by TCRdb with MiXCR from the multiplex PCR reads. Here the sample spans some 390,000 distinct CDR3 sequences, around 19% being singletons. The specimen was peripheral blood. The receptors here all came from a woman younger than 30 with Graves' ophthalmopathy.

This clonotype has ten or more counts. CDR3 protein: CASSLTGEYEQYF. The CDR3 region has the DNA TGTGCCAGCAGCCTGACAGGGGAATACGAGCAGTACTTC. The chain has TRBV7-3 and TRBJ2-7; 8 nucleotides align to TRBD1. There are 13 residues in the CDR3. V trimming: 5 bases; J trimming: 4 bases; junction bases outside the gene matches: 4. From germline, CDR1 is SGHTA and CDR2 FQGTGA.

V and J are TRBV7-6 and TRBJ2-5; 8 nucleotides align to TRBD1. This CDR3 comprises 15 residues. The V segment lost 3 bases and the J segment 4 bases; nucleotides outside the gene matches: 7. CDR1 and CDR2 from the germline V gene are SGHVS and FNYEAQ. CDR3 residues: CASSFPGRGLETQYF. CDR3 sequence (DNA): TGTGCCAGCAGCTTCCCTGGCAGGGGGCTAGAGACCCAGTACTTC.

This chain uses TRBV20-1 with TRBJ1-1; D not resolved. Trimming shortened V by 0 bases and J by 1 base, and 6 bases separated the two germline ends. This CDR3 is built from 13 residues. Germline loops: CDR1 DFQATT, CDR2 SNEGSKA (reference sequence). In DNA form, the CDR3 reads TGCAGTGCTAGAGAGAAAGGGAACACTGAAGCTTTCTTT. Translating gives CSAREKGNTEAFF.

This clonotype was picked up many times. This chain links TRBV10-3 with TRBJ1-6; 7 bases are shared with TRBD1. V trimming: 4 bases; J trimming: 5 bases; junction bases outside the gene matches: 2. The CDR3 runs 14 residues. The germline V gene has CDR1 ENHRY and CDR2 SYGVKD. The CDR3 DNA reads TGTGCCATCAGTGCTGACAGGGATAATTCACCCCTCCACTTT. It specifies CAISADRDNSPLHF.

This clonotype showed up many times. The V and J genes are TRBV15 and TRBJ1-2; D not certain. Trimming removed 0 bases at V and 2 bases at J, with 19 bases between. Germline CDR1 and CDR2: LNHNV and YYDKDF (reference sequence). The CDR3 runs 18 residues. CDR3 nucleotide sequence: TGTGCCACCAGCAGAGATCGAAGGCTACCTCCCTTCAACTATGGCTACACCTTC. It codes for CATSRDRRLPPFNYGYTF. The whole variable domain, remainder taken from reference TRBV15 and TRBJ1-2, is DAMVIQNPRYQVTQFGKPVTLSCSQTLNHNVMYWYQQKSSQAPKLLFHYYDKDFNNEADTPDNFQSRRPNTSFCFLDIRSPGLGDTAMYLCATSRDRRLPPFNYGYTFGSGTRLTVV.

This clonotype has at least ten counts. CDR3 coding DNA: TGCAGTGCTAGAGCTATAGCGGCTAGCGGGCCATCGATGGATACGCAGTATTTT. This gives the protein CSARAIAASGPSMDTQYF. The V gene is TRBV20-1, the J gene TRBJ2-3; 8 bases are a match to TRBD2. The CDR3 extends over 18 amino acids. V was pared by 1 base and J by 6 bases, with 18 bases of the junction left unmatched. Germline values: CDR1 DFQATT, CDR2 SNEGSKA (reference sequence).

This clonotype showed up just a few times. CDR3 loop: CSASGGLAGRNEQFF. The DNA of the CDR3 is TGCAGTGCTAGCGGGGGACTAGCGGGGCGCAATGAGCAGTTCTTC. This sequence joins TRBV20-1 and TRBJ2-1; the match to TRBD2 covers 13 bases. The germline CDR1 and CDR2 sequences are DFQATT and SNEGSKA (reference sequence). V shed 3 bases and J 6 bases; nucleotides not matched to a gene: 5. The CDR3 is 15 amino acids.

The chain uses TRBV28 and TRBJ2-2; 10 bases fit TRBD2. Germline CDR1 reads MDHEN; CDR2 reads SYDVKM. This CDR3 comprises 12 residues. Trimming cost V 6 bases and J 11 bases; bases outside gene matches: 3. CDR3: CASSPSGRELFF. The CDR3 DNA is TGTGCCAGCAGCCCTAGCGGGAGAGAGCTGTTTTTT.

This clonotype was picked up many times. The chain recombines TRBV10-3 with TRBJ2-2, with D maybe TRBD2 (7 bases). The CDR3 spans 17 residues. Trimming removed 3 bases from V and 3 bases from J, with 17 bases in between. CDR1 ENHRY and CDR2 SYGVKD come from the germline V gene. DNA for the CDR3: TGTGCCATCAGTGAATCCAGCCTCGGGGGGCACACCGGGGAGCTGTTTTTT. Protein sequence: CAISESSLGGHTGELFF.

This clonotype has a count of ten or more. J is TRBJ1-5 and V is TRBV19; 9 bases are shared with TRBD1. J gave up 15 bases and V 5 bases, and 5 bases lay outside the gene matches. Per germline, CDR1 LNHDA and CDR2 SQIVND (reference sequence). The CDR3 consists of 11 residues. DNA for the CDR3: TGTGCCAGTAGTGGGGACAGGGAGAGGCATTTT. This sequence encodes CASSGDRERHF.

The table lists this clonotype with many counts. The V and J genes are TRBV25-1 and TRBJ1-1; possibly TRBD1 for D (6 bases). CDR1 is MGHDK and CDR2 is SYGVNS in the germline V gene. This CDR3 region has 15 residues. The V end was cut by 5 bases, the J end by 5 bases, with 18 bases between. DNA for the CDR3: TGTGCCAGCAGTTCTAGGGGGAGGGCGCGAACTGAAGCTTTCTTT. This translates into CASSSRGRARTEAFF.

There are many counts of this clonotype. The chain has TRBV11-2 and TRBJ2-7; possibly TRBD1 or TRBD2 for D (5 bases each). V gave up 2 bases and J gave up 1 base, with 12 bases separating them. From germline, CDR1 is SGHAT and CDR2 FQNNGV. This CDR3 has 15 amino acids. The CDR3 spells CASSLQGPGSYEQYF. The CDR3, as DNA: TGTGCCAGCAGCTTACAGGGACCCGGATCCTACGAGCAGTACTTC. Variable domain in full (rest from reference TRBV11-2 and TRBJ2-7): EAGVAQSPRYKIIEKRQSVAFWCNPISGHATLYWYQQILGQGPKLLIQFQNNGVVDDSQLPKDRFSAERLKGVDSTLKIQPAKLEDSAVYLCASSLQGPGSYEQYFGPGTRLTVT.

In this sample, this clonotype turned up many times. The rearrangement uses TRBV6-5 and TRBJ1-2; 11 bases are shared with TRBD1. Per the germline V gene, CDR1 is MNHEY and CDR2 is SVGAGI. This CDR3 has 17 amino acids. The junction had 15 bases not matched to a gene; V was cut back by 4 bases and J by 8 bases. CDR3 DNA sequence: TGTGCCAGCAGTTCCACCCTATTCGGACAGGGGGCATGGGGCTACACCTTC. Translation: CASSSTLFGQGAWGYTF.

This clonotype has at least ten counts. The gene calls are TRBV13 and TRBJ2-7; the D gene is possibly TRBD2 (5 bases). CDR3 size: 12 residues. CDR1 is PRHDT, CDR2 FYEKMQ, per germline (reference sequence). With 4 bases removed from V and 9 bases from J, the gap between germline ends came to 13 bases. CDR3 sequence (DNA): TGTGCCAGCAGCTCGGACGATCGGGGGCAGTACTTC. Translated: CASSSDDRGQYF.